This T cell receptor (beta chain) was recorded in a study of beta chain features in type 1 diabetes. Study context: All of the samples together had over 90 million sorted cells examined. Broader study findings: The naive, central memory and Treg TCRB repertoires of patients appeared to be more similar to one another than those of healthy donors. There was a moderate but significant shortening of TCRB CDR3s in all four CD4+ subsets of Type 1 diabetes patients.

A note on this clone: Its antigen is undetermined.

The V gene's germline CDR1 is SGHTA and CDR2 FQGNSA. Trimming pared 6 bases from V and 5 bases from J, leaving 18 bases between. CDR3 length: 15 residues. Expressed TCRB transcripts got sequenced, as all isolated RNA was reverse transcribed. Sequencing of naive, central memory and regulatory T cell samples gave an average of roughly 3.4 million reads. Using immunoSEQ multiplex PCR, the repertoire was profiled, and TCRdb retains in-frame clones only, with some absent. This table holds almost 350,000 clones, around 9.3% found once. Cell sorting via CD45RO/CCR7/CD25/CD127/CD95/CD27 was performed to obtain CD4+ naive, central memory, regulatory and stem cell-like memory cells.

V is TRBV7-2 and J is TRBJ2-3; D might be TRBD1 (5 bases). The clonotype originates from a young man with type 1 diabetes. Sequencing was done on a sample of central memory CD4+ T cells from blood. Written as DNA, the CDR3 is TGTGCCAGCAGTCGTAATGGGCAGGGCCAAGATACGCAGTATTTT. This sequence encodes CASSRNGQGQDTQYF.